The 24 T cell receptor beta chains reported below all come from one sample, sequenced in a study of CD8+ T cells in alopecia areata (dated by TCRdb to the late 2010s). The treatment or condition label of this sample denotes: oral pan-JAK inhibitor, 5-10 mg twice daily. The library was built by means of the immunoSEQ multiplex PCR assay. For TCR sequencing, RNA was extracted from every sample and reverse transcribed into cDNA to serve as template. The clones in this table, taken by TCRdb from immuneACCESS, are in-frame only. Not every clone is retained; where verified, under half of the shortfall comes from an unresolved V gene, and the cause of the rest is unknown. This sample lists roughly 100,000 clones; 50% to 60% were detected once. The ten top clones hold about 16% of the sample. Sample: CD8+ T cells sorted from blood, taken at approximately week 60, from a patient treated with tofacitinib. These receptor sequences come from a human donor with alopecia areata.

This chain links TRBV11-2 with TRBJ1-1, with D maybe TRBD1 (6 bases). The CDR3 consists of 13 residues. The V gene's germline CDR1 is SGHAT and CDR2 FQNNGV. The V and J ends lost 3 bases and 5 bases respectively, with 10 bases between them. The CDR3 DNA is TGTGCCAGCAGCTTCAGGGGACGGACTGAAGCTTTCTTT. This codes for CASSFRGRTEAFF.

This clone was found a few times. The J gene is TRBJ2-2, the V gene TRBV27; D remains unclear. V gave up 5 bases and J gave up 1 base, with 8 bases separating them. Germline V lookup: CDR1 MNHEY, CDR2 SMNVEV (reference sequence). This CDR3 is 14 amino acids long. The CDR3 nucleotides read TGTGCCAGCAGTCCTCTCCAGAACACCGGGGAGCTGTTTTTT. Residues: CASSPLQNTGELFF.

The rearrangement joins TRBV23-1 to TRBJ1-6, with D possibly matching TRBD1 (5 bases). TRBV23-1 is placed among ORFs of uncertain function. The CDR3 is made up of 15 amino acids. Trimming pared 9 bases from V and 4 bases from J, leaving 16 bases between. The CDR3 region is CARRDSTYYNSPLHF. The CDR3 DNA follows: TGCGCCAGGAGGGACTCAACTTATTATAATTCACCCCTCCACTTT.

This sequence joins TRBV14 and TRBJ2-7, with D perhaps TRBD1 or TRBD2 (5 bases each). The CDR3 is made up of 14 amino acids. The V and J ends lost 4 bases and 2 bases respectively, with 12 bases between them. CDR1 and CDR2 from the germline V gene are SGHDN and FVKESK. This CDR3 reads CASSPSRGAYEQYF. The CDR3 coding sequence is TGTGCCAGCAGCCCCAGTAGGGGAGCCTACGAGCAGTACTTC.

CDR3 amino acids: CASGEGQSYEQYF. In nucleotides, the CDR3 is TGTGCCAGCGGCGAGGGGCAGTCCTACGAGCAGTACTTC. The chain carries TRBV11-2 and TRBJ2-7; D is tentatively TRBD1 or TRBD2 (5 bases each). Looked up from germline, CDR1 is SGHAT and CDR2 is FQNNGV. Trimming cost V 8 bases and J 1 base, with 12 bases left between them. The CDR3 has 13 amino acids.

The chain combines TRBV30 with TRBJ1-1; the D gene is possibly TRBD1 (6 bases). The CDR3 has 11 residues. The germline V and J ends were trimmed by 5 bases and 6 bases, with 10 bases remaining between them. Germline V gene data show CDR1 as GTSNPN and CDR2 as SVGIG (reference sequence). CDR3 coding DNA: TGTGCCTGGGTGGGACAAGCTGAAGCTTTCTTT. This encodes CAWVGQAEAFF.

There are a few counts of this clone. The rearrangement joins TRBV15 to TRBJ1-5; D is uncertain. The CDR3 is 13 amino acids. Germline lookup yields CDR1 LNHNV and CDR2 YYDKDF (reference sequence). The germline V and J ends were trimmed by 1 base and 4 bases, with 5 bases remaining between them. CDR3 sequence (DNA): TGTGCCACCAGCAGAGGGTCAAATCAGCCCCAGCATTTT. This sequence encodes CATSRGSNQPQHF.

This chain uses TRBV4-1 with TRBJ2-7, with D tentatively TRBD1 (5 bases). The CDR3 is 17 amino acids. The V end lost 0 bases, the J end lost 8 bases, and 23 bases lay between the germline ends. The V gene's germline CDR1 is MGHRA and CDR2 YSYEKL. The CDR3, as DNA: TGCGCCAGCAGCCAAGATCAGGGTGGCGGCAGACCTTTGCAGCAGTACTTC. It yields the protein CASSQDQGGGRPLQQYF.

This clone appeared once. The CDR3 DNA sequence: TGTGCCAGCAGCGACAGGGGATACGAGCAGTACTTC. It encodes CASSDRGYEQYF. The genes are TRBV27 and TRBJ2-7; 8 positions match TRBD1. Looked up from germline, CDR1 is MNHEY and CDR2 is SMNVEV (reference sequence). This CDR3 spans 12 amino acids. After removal of 6 bases from V and 4 bases from J, the junction contained 2 bases not matched to a gene.

The DNA for the CDR3 is TGTGCCAGCAGCGCCGGGGCAAATGAGCAGTTCTTC. Protein sequence: CASSAGANEQFF. V and J are TRBV9 and TRBJ2-1; D assignment may be TRBD1 or TRBD2 (5 bases each). The V end lost 3 bases, the J end lost 7 bases, and 8 bases lay between the germline ends. The length of the CDR3 is 12 residues. CDR1 and CDR2 (germline): SGDLS, YYNGEE.

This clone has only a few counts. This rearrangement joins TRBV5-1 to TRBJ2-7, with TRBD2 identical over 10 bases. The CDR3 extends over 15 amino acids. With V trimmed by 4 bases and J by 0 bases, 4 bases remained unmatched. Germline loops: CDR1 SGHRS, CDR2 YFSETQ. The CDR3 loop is CASSKERGGSYEQYF. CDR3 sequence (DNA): TGCGCCAGCAGCAAGGAGCGGGGGGGCTCCTACGAGCAGTACTTC.

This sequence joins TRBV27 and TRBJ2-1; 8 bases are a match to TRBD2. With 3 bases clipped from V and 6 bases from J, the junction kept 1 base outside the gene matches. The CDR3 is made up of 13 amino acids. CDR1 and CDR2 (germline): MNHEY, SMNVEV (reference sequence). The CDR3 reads CASSFTSGNEQFF. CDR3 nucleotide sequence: TGTGCCAGCAGTTTTACTAGCGGCAATGAGCAGTTCTTC.

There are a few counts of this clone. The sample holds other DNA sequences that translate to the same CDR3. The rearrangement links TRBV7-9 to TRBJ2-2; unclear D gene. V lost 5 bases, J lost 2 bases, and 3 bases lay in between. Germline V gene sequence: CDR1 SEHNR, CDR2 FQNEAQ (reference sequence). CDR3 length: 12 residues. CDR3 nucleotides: TGTGCCAGCAGCCCAAACACCGGGGAGCTGTTTTTT. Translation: CASSPNTGELFF.

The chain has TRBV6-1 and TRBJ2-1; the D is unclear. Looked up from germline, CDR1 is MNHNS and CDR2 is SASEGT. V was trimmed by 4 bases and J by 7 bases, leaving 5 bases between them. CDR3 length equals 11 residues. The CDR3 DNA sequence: TGTGCCAGCAGTGTCGTTAATGAGCAGTTCTTC. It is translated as CASSVVNEQFF.

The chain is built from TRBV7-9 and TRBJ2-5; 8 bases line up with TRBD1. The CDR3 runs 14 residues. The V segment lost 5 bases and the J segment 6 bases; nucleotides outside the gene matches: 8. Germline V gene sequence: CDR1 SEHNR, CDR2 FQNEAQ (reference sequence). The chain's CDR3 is CASSPGQGVKTQYF. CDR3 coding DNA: TGTGCCAGCAGCCCTGGACAGGGAGTGAAGACCCAGTACTTC.

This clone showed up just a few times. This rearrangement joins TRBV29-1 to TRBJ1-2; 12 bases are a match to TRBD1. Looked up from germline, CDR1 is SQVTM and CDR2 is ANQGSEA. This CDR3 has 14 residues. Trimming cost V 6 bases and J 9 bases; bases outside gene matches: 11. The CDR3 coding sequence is TGCAGCGTATATGCCGGGACAGGGGGCGCACGCTACACCTTC. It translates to CSVYAGTGGARYTF.

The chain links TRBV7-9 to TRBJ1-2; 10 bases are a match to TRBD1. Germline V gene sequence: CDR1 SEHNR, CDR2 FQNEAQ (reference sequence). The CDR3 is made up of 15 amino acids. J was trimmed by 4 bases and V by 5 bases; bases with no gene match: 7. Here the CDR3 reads CASSTTGGLGYGYTF. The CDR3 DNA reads TGTGCCAGCAGCACGACAGGGGGCTTAGGCTATGGCTACACCTTC.

The CDR3 nucleotides are TGCGCCAGCAGCCAAGGGTCCGGGATCTCCTACGAGCAGTACTTC. This encodes CASSQGSGISYEQYF. V usage is TRBV4-1 and J usage is TRBJ2-7; possible D gene TRBD2, 5 bases. Trimming removed 1 base at V and 0 bases at J, with 10 bases between. Germline lookup yields CDR1 MGHRA and CDR2 YSYEKL. This CDR3 is built from 15 residues.

CDR3 sequence: CAIKDIQTGSYEQYF. The CDR3 DNA reads TGTGCCATCAAAGACATCCAGACAGGGTCCTACGAGCAGTACTTC. The chain is built from TRBV10-3 and TRBJ2-7, with TRBD1 matching 7 bases. Trimming removed 7 bases from V and 1 base from J; junction bases left unmatched: 10. CDR3 length equals 15 residues. Germline V gene lookup returns CDR1 ENHRY and CDR2 SYGVKD.

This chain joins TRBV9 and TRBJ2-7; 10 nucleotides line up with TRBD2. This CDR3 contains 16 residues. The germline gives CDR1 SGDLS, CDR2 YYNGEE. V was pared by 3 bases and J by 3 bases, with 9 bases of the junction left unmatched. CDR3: CASSGNLAGEYYEQYF. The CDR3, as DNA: TGTGCCAGCAGCGGGAACCTAGCGGGGGAATACTACGAGCAGTACTTC. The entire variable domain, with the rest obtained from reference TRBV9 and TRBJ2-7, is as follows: DSGVTQTPKHLITATGQRVTLRCSPRSGDLSVYWYQQSLDQGLQFLIQYYNGEERAKGNILERFSAQQFPDLHSELNLSSLELGDSALYFCASSGNLAGEYYEQYFGPGTRLTVT.

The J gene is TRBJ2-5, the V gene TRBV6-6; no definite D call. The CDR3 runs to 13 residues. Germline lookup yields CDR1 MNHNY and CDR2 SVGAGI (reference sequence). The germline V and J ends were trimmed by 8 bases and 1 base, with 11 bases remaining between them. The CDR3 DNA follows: TGTGCCAGCGGCCGACTGAGCCAAGAGACCCAGTACTTC. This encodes CASGRLSQETQYF.

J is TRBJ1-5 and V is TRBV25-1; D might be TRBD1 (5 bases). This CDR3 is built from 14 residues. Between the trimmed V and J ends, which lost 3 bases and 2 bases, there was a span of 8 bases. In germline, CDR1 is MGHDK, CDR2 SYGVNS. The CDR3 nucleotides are TGTGCCAGCAGTGAGGACACGGGCAATCAGCCCCAGCATTTT. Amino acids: CASSEDTGNQPQHF.

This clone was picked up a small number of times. The CDR3 loop is CASSLSTVEQYF. The CDR3 DNA reads TGTGCCAGCAGCTTATCGACAGTCGAGCAGTACTTC. The genes are TRBV7-9 and TRBJ2-7; the D gene is possibly TRBD1 (5 bases). Deletions cut 2 bases from V and 6 bases from J, with 8 bases between. CDR3 length: 12 amino acids. The germline CDR1 and CDR2 sequences are SEHNR and FQNEAQ (reference sequence).

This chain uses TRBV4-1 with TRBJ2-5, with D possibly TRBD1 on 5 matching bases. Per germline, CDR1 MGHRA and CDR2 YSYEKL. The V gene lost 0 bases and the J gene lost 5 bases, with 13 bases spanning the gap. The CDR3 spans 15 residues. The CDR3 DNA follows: TGCGCCAGCAGCCAAGATTCAGGGCTCTGGGAGACCCAGTACTTC. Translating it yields CASSQDSGLWETQYF.